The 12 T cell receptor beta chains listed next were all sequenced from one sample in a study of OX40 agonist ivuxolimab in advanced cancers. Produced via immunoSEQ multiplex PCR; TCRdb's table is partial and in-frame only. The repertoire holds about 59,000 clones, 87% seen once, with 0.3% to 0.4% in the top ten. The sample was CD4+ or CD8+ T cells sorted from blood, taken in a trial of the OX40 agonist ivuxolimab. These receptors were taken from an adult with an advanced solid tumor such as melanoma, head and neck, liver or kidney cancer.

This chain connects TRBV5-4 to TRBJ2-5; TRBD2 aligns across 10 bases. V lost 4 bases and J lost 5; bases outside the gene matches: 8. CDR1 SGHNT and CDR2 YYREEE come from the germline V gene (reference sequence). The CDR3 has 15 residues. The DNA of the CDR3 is TGTGCCAGCAGCGAAAGCGGGGGGGCAGGGGAGACCCAGTACTTC. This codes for CASSESGGAGETQYF. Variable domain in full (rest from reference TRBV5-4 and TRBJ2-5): ETGVTQSPTHLIKTRGQQVTLRCSSQSGHNTVSWYQQALGQGPQFIFQYYREEENGRGNFPPRFSGLQFPNYSSELNVNALELDDSALYLCASSESGGAGETQYFGPGTRLLVL.

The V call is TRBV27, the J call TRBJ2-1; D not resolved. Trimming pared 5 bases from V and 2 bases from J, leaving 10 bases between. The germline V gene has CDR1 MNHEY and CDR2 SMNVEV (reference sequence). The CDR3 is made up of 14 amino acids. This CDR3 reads CASSLFRTYNEQFF. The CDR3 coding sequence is TGTGCCAGCAGTCTTTTTCGGACCTACAATGAGCAGTTCTTC.

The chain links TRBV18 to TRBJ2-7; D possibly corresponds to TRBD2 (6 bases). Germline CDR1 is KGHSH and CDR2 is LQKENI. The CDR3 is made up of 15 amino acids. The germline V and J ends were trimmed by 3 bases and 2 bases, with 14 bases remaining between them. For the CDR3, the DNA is TGTGCCAGCTCACCCCCGGGAGAGGACACCTACGAGCAGTACTTC. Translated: CASSPPGEDTYEQYF. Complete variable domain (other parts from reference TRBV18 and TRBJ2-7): NAGVMQNPRHLVRRRGQEARLRCSPMKGHSHVYWYRQLPEEGLKFMVYLQKENIIDESGMPKERFSAEFPKEGPSILRIQQVVRGDSAAYFCASSPPGEDTYEQYFGPGTRLTVT.

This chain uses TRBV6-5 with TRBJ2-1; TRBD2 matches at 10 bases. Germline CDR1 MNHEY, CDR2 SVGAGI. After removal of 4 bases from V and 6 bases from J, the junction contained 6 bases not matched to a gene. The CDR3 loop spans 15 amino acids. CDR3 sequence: CASSSSGGFLNEQFF. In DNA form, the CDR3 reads TGTGCCAGCAGTTCTAGCGGGGGATTTCTCAATGAGCAGTTCTTC.

The DNA for the CDR3 is TGTGCCAGCAGCTTGGCGACAGGCTCCTACGAGCAGTACTTC. Translation: CASSLATGSYEQYF. The V call is TRBV5-4, the J call TRBJ2-7; a weak D match, TRBD1 (6 bases). Germline CDR1 is SGHNT and CDR2 is YYREEE (reference sequence). Trimming removed 0 bases from V and 0 bases from J, with 7 bases in between. The CDR3 is made up of 14 amino acids.

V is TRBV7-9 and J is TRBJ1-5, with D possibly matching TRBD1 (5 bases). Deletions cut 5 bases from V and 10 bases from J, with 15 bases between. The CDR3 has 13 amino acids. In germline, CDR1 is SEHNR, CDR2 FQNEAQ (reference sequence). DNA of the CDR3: TGTGCCAGCAGCCCAGGGTCCTCGGCACCCCAGCATTTT. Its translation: CASSPGSSAPQHF.

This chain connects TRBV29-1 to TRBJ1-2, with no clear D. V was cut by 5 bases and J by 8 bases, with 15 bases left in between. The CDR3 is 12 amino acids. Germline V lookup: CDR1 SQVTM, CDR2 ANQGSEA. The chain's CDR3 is CSVSFVAGGYTF. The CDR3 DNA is TGCAGCGTTAGTTTTGTGGCTGGAGGCTACACCTTC. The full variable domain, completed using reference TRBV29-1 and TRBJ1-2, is SAVISQKPSRDICQRGTSLTIQCQVDSQVTMMFWYRQQPGQSLTLIATANQGSEATYESGFVIDKFPISRPNLTFSTLTVSNMSPEDSSIYLCSVSFVAGGYTFGSGTRLTVV.

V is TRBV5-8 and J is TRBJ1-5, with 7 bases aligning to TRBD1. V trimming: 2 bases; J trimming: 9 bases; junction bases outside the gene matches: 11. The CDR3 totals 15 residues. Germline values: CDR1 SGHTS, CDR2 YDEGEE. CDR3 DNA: TGTGCCAGCAGCTTCACCGACAGGGCCCTTTCGCCCCAGCATTTT. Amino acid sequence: CASSFTDRALSPQHF.

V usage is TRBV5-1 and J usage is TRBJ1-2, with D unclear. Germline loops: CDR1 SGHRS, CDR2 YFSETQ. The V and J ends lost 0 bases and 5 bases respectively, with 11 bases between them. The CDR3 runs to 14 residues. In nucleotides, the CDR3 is TGCGCCAGCAGCTTGGACTCCAGCGGGTATGGCTACACCTTC. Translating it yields CASSLDSSGYGYTF.

In nucleotides, the CDR3 is TGTGCTAGTGGTTTGGTACTCTTCGGCAGAGGAGAGACCCAGTACTTC. This encodes CASGLVLFGRGETQYF. The genes are TRBV12-5 and TRBJ2-5; D unresolved. The CDR3 runs 16 residues. In germline, CDR1 is LGHNT, CDR2 FRNRAP. Trimming pared 0 bases from V and 4 bases from J, leaving 15 bases between.

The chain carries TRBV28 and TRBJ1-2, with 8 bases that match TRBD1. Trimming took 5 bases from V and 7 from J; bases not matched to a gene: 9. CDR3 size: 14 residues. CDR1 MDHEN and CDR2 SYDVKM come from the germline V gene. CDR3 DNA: TGTGCCAGCAGTCAGATGGACAGGGACTCTGGCTACACCTTC. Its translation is CASSQMDRDSGYTF.

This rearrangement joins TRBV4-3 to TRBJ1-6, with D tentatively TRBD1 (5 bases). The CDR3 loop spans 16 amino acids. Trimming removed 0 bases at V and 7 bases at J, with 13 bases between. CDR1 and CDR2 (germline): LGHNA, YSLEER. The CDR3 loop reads CASSQDPTGVNSPLHF. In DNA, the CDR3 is TGCGCCAGCAGCCAAGACCCCACAGGAGTAAATTCACCCCTCCACTTT.